This passage covers 31 T cell receptor beta chains from one sample sequenced in a study of OX40 agonist ivuxolimab in advanced cancers. Sequenced by immunoSEQ multiplex PCR; TCRdb stores in-frame clones only, minus some. Altogether tens of thousands of clones are present, 92% being singletons, with the ten largest covering 6.5% to 7.5%. The sample in question was CD4+ or CD8+ T cells sorted from blood, obtained in a trial of the OX40 agonist ivuxolimab. These receptor sequences come from an adult with an advanced solid tumor such as melanoma, head and neck, liver or kidney cancer.

This chain links TRBV29-1 with TRBJ1-4; 8 nucleotides agree with TRBD1. The J segment lost 7 bases and the V segment lost 4 bases, leaving 8 bases of the junction unmatched. Germline V gives CDR1 SQVTM, CDR2 ANQGSEA. This CDR3 is built from 14 residues. For the CDR3, the DNA is TGCAGCGTTGGGGAGCAGGGGGCTTCTGAAAAACTGTTTTTT. As protein: CSVGEQGASEKLFF. Together with reference TRBV29-1 and TRBJ1-4, the CDR3 gives the full variable domain: SAVISQKPSRDICQRGTSLTIQCQVDSQVTMMFWYRQQPGQSLTLIATANQGSEATYESGFVIDKFPISRPNLTFSTLTVSNMSPEDSSIYLCSVGEQGASEKLFFGSGTQLSVL.

V is TRBV11-2 and J is TRBJ2-2; TRBD1 matches 11 bases. The germline V gene has CDR1 SGHAT and CDR2 FQNNGV. This CDR3 is 15 amino acids long. The J segment lost 6 bases and the V segment lost 8 bases, leaving 8 bases of the junction unmatched. CDR3 sequence: CASSTGQGVAGELFF. In DNA, the CDR3 is TGTGCCAGCTCTACGGGACAGGGGGTCGCCGGGGAGCTGTTTTTT.

The CDR3 sequence: CASSSGTSADTQYF. In nucleotides, the CDR3 is TGTGCCAGCAGCTCCGGTACTAGCGCAGATACGCAGTATTTT. The chain has TRBV13 and TRBJ2-3; 7 bases are a match to TRBD2. Germline loops: CDR1 PRHDT, CDR2 FYEKMQ (reference sequence). There are 14 residues in the CDR3. The junction had 5 bases not matched to a gene; V was cut back by 4 bases and J by 4 bases.

The rearrangement links TRBV4-1 to TRBJ2-7; D possibly corresponds to TRBD1 (5 bases). The CDR3 has 15 residues. Trimming stripped 1 base from V and 2 bases from J, with 12 bases between. Germline CDR1 and CDR2: MGHRA and YSYEKL. The CDR3 protein is CASSQVVQGTYEQYF. DNA for the CDR3: TGCGCCAGCAGCCAAGTTGTGCAGGGAACCTACGAGCAGTACTTC.

This chain links TRBV6-1 with TRBJ1-1; possible D gene TRBD1, 5 bases. Germline CDR1 is MNHNS and CDR2 is SASEGT. V lost 7 bases, J lost 4 bases, and 19 bases lay in between. The CDR3 covers 15 residues. The CDR3 DNA sequence: TGTGCCAGCACCCCCAGGGTTTTTAAGTTCACTGAAGCTTTCTTT. It codes for CASTPRVFKFTEAFF.

The V call is TRBV6-5, the J call TRBJ2-3, with D maybe TRBD2 (5 bases). The CDR3 sequence is 13 residues long. The V and J ends lost 5 bases and 4 bases respectively, with 10 bases between them. Germline-derived CDR1 and CDR2 are MNHEY and SVGAGI. The CDR3 DNA reads as TGTGCCAGCAGTGCCCTGGGAGCAGATACGCAGTATTTT. This gives the protein CASSALGADTQYF.

The chain joins TRBV19 to TRBJ2-3, with D maybe TRBD2 (6 bases). The germline V and J ends were trimmed by 11 bases and 6 bases, with 18 bases remaining between them. CDR3 length: 13 residues. Looked up from germline, CDR1 is LNHDA and CDR2 is SQIVND (reference sequence). This CDR3 reads CAASSMGGDTQYF. In DNA form, the CDR3 reads TGTGCCGCCAGTAGTATGGGAGGCGATACGCAGTATTTT.

This chain links TRBV5-5 with TRBJ2-7; D is uncertain. Germline V gives CDR1 SGHKS, CDR2 YYEKEE (reference sequence). The CDR3 is made up of 11 amino acids. Trimming stripped 0 bases from V and 6 bases from J, with 4 bases between. The CDR3 DNA reads TGTGCCAGCAGCTTGGTCTGCGAGCAGTACTTC. This codes for CASSLVCEQYF.

The chain carries TRBV7-8 and TRBJ1-5, with 11 bases identical to TRBD1. Germline values: CDR1 SGHVS, CDR2 FQNEAQ. Trimming took 5 bases from V and 4 from J; bases not matched to a gene: 7. The CDR3 consists of 16 residues. The CDR3 coding sequence is TGTGCCAGCAGCCCCTGGACAGGGGGCTTGAATCAGCCCCAGCATTTT. This gives the protein CASSPWTGGLNQPQHF.

The J gene is TRBJ1-5, the V gene TRBV15; D might be TRBD1 (6 bases). Germline CDR1 reads LNHNV; CDR2 reads YYDKDF (reference sequence). V was cut by 3 bases and J by 3 bases, with 12 bases left in between. The CDR3 loop spans 15 amino acids. The CDR3 DNA reads as TGTGCCACCAGCAGCCGGGACATTAACAATCAGCCCCAGCATTTT. Protein sequence: CATSSRDINNQPQHF.

This rearrangement joins TRBV6-1 to TRBJ2-5; D unclear. Per the germline V gene, CDR1 is MNHNS and CDR2 is SASEGT. V lost 1 base, J lost 4 bases, and 10 bases lay in between. The length of the CDR3 is 14 residues. The CDR3 region is CASSEGVRGETQYF. CDR3 sequence (DNA): TGTGCCAGCAGTGAAGGTGTAAGAGGAGAGACCCAGTACTTC.

This chain links TRBV6-6 with TRBJ1-1; possibly TRBD1 for D (6 bases). V shed 4 bases and J shed 2 bases, with 14 bases lying between them. CDR3 length equals 15 residues. CDR1 MNHNY and CDR2 SVGAGI come from the germline V gene (reference sequence). The DNA of the CDR3 is TGTGCCAGCAGTTCTTATGGGACACCAAACACTGAAGCTTTCTTT. The encoded protein is CASSSYGTPNTEAFF.

The chain has TRBV10-3 and TRBJ2-2; 9 nucleotides line up with TRBD2. V lost 8 bases, J lost 7 bases, and 17 bases stayed unmatched. Per germline, CDR1 ENHRY and CDR2 SYGVKD. The CDR3 extends over 17 amino acids. The CDR3 nucleotides read TGTGCCATCGACCCTTTGTGGCGGGGGGGCCGAGACGGGGAGCTGTTTTTT. Encoded protein: CAIDPLWRGGRDGELFF.

The chain couples TRBV5-4 to TRBJ2-3; D gene unclear. This CDR3 region has 16 residues. The germline V gene encodes CDR1 SGHNT and CDR2 YYREEE (reference sequence). V gave up 4 bases and J gave up 1 base, with 16 bases separating them. The CDR3 region has the DNA TGTGCCAGCAGCCCGCAAGGGCCGGTGCGCACAGATACGCAGTATTTT. Protein product: CASSPQGPVRTDTQYF.

This chain connects TRBV13 to TRBJ1-1, with TRBD1 identical over 8 bases. This CDR3 is built from 15 residues. Germline lookup yields CDR1 PRHDT and CDR2 FYEKMQ (reference sequence). J was trimmed by 1 base and V by 3 bases; bases with no gene match: 4. CDR3 protein: CASSFSDRGNTEAFF. DNA for the CDR3: TGTGCCAGCAGCTTCTCCGACAGGGGGAACACTGAAGCTTTCTTT. Supplemented by reference TRBV13 and TRBJ1-1, the full variable domain reads AAGVIQSPRHLIKEKRETATLKCYPIPRHDTVYWYQQGPGQDPQFLISFYEKMQSDKGSIPDRFSAQQFSDYHSELNMSSLELGDSALYFCASSFSDRGNTEAFFGQGTRLTVV.

The V gene is TRBV27, the J gene TRBJ1-1; D is possibly TRBD1 (5 bases). CDR1 and CDR2 from the germline V gene are MNHEY and SMNVEV (reference sequence). Trimming pared 4 bases from V and 1 base from J, leaving 7 bases between. This CDR3 contains 13 residues. The CDR3 nucleotides are TGTGCCAGCAGTTATACAGGGAACACTGAAGCTTTCTTT. Translating it yields CASSYTGNTEAFF.

This chain joins TRBV2 and TRBJ2-7; 7 nucleotides line up with TRBD1. The length of the CDR3 is 14 residues. In germline, CDR1 is SNHLY, CDR2 FYNNEI. J gave up 2 bases and V 10 bases, and 11 bases lay outside the gene matches. The CDR3 loop is CATATGWAPYEQYV. For the CDR3, the DNA is TGTGCCACCGCGACAGGGTGGGCTCCCTACGAGCAGTACGTC.

This chain connects TRBV7-9 to TRBJ2-1; 9 bases line up with TRBD2. With 4 bases clipped from V and 6 bases from J, the junction kept 10 bases outside the gene matches. The germline V gene has CDR1 SEHNR and CDR2 FQNEAQ (reference sequence). The CDR3 loop spans 16 amino acids. CDR3 in DNA: TGTGCCAGCAGCTCCTCGCTACGCGGGGGGGCCAATGAGCAGTTCTTC. This encodes CASSSSLRGGANEQFF.

The V call is TRBV7-9, the J call TRBJ2-1; D remains ambiguous. The germline gives CDR1 SEHNR, CDR2 FQNEAQ (reference sequence). Trimming cost V 5 bases and J 8 bases, with 16 bases left between them. This CDR3 contains 14 residues. The CDR3 region is CASSPLGLRDEQFF. Here the CDR3 DNA reads TGTGCCAGCAGCCCCCTCGGGCTAAGGGATGAGCAGTTCTTC. Looking up the rest from reference TRBV7-9 and TRBJ2-1 gives the full variable domain: DTGVSQNPRHKITKRGQNVTFRCDPISEHNRLYWYRQTLGQGPEFLTYFQNEAQLEKSRLLSDRFSAERPKGSFSTLEIQRTEQGDSAMYLCASSPLGLRDEQFFGPGTRLTVL.

J is TRBJ2-1 and V is TRBV7-9, with TRBD2 matching over 7 bases. In germline, CDR1 is SEHNR, CDR2 FQNEAQ (reference sequence). V lost 0 bases to trimming and J lost 5 bases; unmatched junction nucleotides: 4. The CDR3 sequence is 15 residues long. CDR3 nucleotide sequence: TGTGCCAGCAGCTTAGCGGGACTAAAAAACAATGAGCAGTTCTTC. This gives the protein CASSLAGLKNNEQFF.

This chain joins TRBV7-9 and TRBJ2-5; 8 bases are shared with TRBD1. Per the germline V gene, CDR1 is SEHNR and CDR2 is FQNEAQ (reference sequence). The V gene end was trimmed by 4 bases and the J gene end by 3 bases; junction bases not matched to a gene: 10. The CDR3 totals 16 residues. The CDR3 DNA sequence: TGTGCCAGCAGCTCCGGGGTCACAGGGGGTAAAGAGACCCAGTACTTC. Its protein product is CASSSGVTGGKETQYF.

The genes are TRBV7-9 and TRBJ1-5; D may be TRBD1 (5 bases). The CDR3 spans 15 residues. Trimming stripped 6 bases from V and 2 bases from J, with 14 bases between. The germline CDR1 and CDR2 sequences are SEHNR and FQNEAQ (reference sequence). The CDR3 DNA reads TGTGCCAGCAGTCCCGGAGGGGTAGGCAATCAGCCCCAGCATTTT. It yields the protein CASSPGGVGNQPQHF.

CDR3 nucleotide sequence: TGTGCCAGCAGTTCCGGGGAATCCTACGAGCAGTACTTC. Translating it yields CASSSGESYEQYF. The genes are TRBV6-5 and TRBJ2-7, with D possibly matching TRBD2 (5 bases). CDR1 and CDR2 from the germline V gene are MNHEY and SVGAGI. The ends were cut back, 4 bases at V and 1 base at J, with 8 bases in the middle. This CDR3 region has 13 residues.

The genes are TRBV6-4 and TRBJ2-2, with 10 bases that match TRBD2. Unmatched junction bases numbered 6, after V lost 5 bases and J lost 6 bases. The germline gives CDR1 MRHNA, CDR2 SNTAGT. CDR3 length equals 15 residues. The CDR3 sequence: CASSISGGAAGELFF. CDR3 nucleotides: TGTGCCAGCAGTATCAGCGGGGGGGCCGCCGGGGAGCTGTTTTTT.

The chain employs TRBV5-1 and TRBJ2-7, with 7 positions matching TRBD1. Per germline, CDR1 SGHRS and CDR2 YFSETQ. The CDR3 extends over 13 amino acids. Trimming removed 2 bases from V and 3 bases from J; junction bases left unmatched: 2. CDR3 DNA sequence: TGCGCCAGCAGCTTAGGGGGCGGCTACGAGCAGTACGTC. Residues: CASSLGGGYEQYV.

The V gene is TRBV6-4, the J gene TRBJ2-5; no clear D gene. Germline CDR1 reads MRHNA; CDR2 reads SNTAGT. The CDR3 is 13 residues long. Trimming pared 4 bases from V and 3 bases from J, leaving 9 bases between. CDR3 nucleotides: TGTGCCAGCAGTGTTTCAGCAGAAGAGACCCAGTACTTC. Translated: CASSVSAEETQYF.

This chain uses TRBV2 with TRBJ1-1, with D possibly matching TRBD1 (5 bases). The germline V gene encodes CDR1 SNHLY and CDR2 FYNNEI. The CDR3 length is 14 residues. V was shortened by 1 base and J by 1 base, with 7 bases between the two germline ends. The CDR3 loop reads CASSEGGTNTEAFF. CDR3 bases: TGTGCCAGCAGTGAAGGAGGGACGAACACTGAAGCTTTCTTT. The full variable domain, its missing parts supplied by reference TRBV2 and TRBJ1-1, is EPEVTQTPSHQVTQMGQEVILRCVPISNHLYFYWYRQILGQKVEFLVSFYNNEISEKSEIFDDQFSVERPDGSNFTLKIRSTKLEDSAMYFCASSEGGTNTEAFFGQGTRLTVV.

In this sample, this clone turned up a few times. CDR3 protein: CASSVGLSYEQYF. Written as DNA, the CDR3 is TGTGCCAGCAGCGTAGGTCTATCCTACGAGCAGTACTTC. This sequence joins TRBV9 and TRBJ2-7, with no clear D. CDR1 SGDLS and CDR2 YYNGEE come from the germline V gene. Trimming took 0 bases from V and 1 from J, leaving 5 bases between them. CDR3 length: 13 amino acids.

The CDR3 is CASGFLTGRGRRTGELFF. In nucleotides, the CDR3 is TGTGCTAGTGGTTTCCTGACAGGGAGAGGGCGGCGCACCGGGGAGCTGTTTTTT. The chain links TRBV12-5 to TRBJ2-2; 7 nucleotides line up with TRBD1. Germline CDR1 LGHNT, CDR2 FRNRAP. This CDR3 region has 18 residues. With 3 bases clipped from V and 4 bases from J, the junction kept 14 bases outside the gene matches.

V usage is TRBV29-1 and J usage is TRBJ2-4, with unresolved D. Trimming removed 3 bases at V and 4 bases at J, with 13 bases between. Looked up from germline, CDR1 is SQVTM and CDR2 is ANQGSEA. The CDR3 is made up of 14 amino acids. The CDR3 DNA reads as TGCAGCGTTGAGTCGGATAGAGAAAAAAACATTCAGTACTTC. It specifies CSVESDREKNIQYF.

The gene calls are TRBV13 and TRBJ2-7; the match to TRBD1 covers 8 bases. With 3 bases clipped from V and 1 base from J, the junction kept 2 bases outside the gene matches. CDR1 PRHDT and CDR2 FYEKMQ come from the germline V gene (reference sequence). This CDR3 spans 14 amino acids. The chain's CDR3 is CASSLRTGSYEQYV. CDR3 DNA sequence: TGTGCCAGCAGCTTGAGGACAGGGTCCTACGAGCAGTACGTC.